This is a list of T cell receptor beta chains from one sample in a study of beta chain features in type 1 diabetes. The table came from immunoSEQ multiplex PCR; TCRdb's copy has only in-frame clones and leaves some out. This sample has about 150,000 clones, with about 9.3% found just once. The sample consisted of central memory CD4+ T cells from blood. The receptors here all came from a man aged 25 to 40 with type 1 diabetes. Each CDR3 is given with its conserved first and last residue. D genes are given only for firm matches.

TRBV5-1	TRBJ2-7	TRBD2	CASSAGTSGAGEQYF
TRBV11-2	TRBJ2-7	NA	CASSFRTAGRSHEQYF
TRBV7-9	TRBJ2-1	TRBD2	CASSPGLAGVNEQFF
TRBV4-1	TRBJ1-5	TRBD1	CASNTDRESNQPQHF
TRBV28	TRBJ2-5	NA	CASGTGRETQYF
TRBV11-2	TRBJ2-1	TRBD2	CASSLAFAGGQEQFF
TRBV7-7	TRBJ2-3	TRBD2	CASSPGTSGSSQYF
TRBV2	TRBJ1-2	TRBD1	CASSELGGRRPGYTF
TRBV11-1	TRBJ1-2	NA	CASSHGQPLNYGYTF
TRBV9	TRBJ1-4	TRBD1	CASSPGTGSREKLFF
TRBV2	TRBJ2-3	TRBD2	CASSDGAGVRTDTQYF
TRBV19	TRBJ2-3	TRBD2	CASRTSGTDTQYF
TRBV18	TRBJ1-1	NA	CASSPRLQGRPMNTEAFF
TRBV6-5	TRBJ2-2	NA	CASSLTDSSNTGELFF
TRBV11-2	TRBJ2-7	TRBD1	CASSLDYRGPYEQYF
TRBV28	TRBJ1-2	NA	CASSFKQGGYTF
TRBV28	TRBJ1-5	NA	CASSPSLAGENQPQHF
TRBV10-3	TRBJ2-4	NA	CAISESRTTQYF
TRBV5-1	TRBJ2-5	TRBD2	CASSTENNQDGAGVGETQYF
TRBV20-1	TRBJ1-1	NA	CSAAREDEAFF
TRBV6-5	TRBJ1-1	NA	CASSYGRGTMNTEAFF
TRBV28	TRBJ2-4	TRBD2	CASSSSGSNIQYF
TRBV10-3	TRBJ2-2	TRBD2	CAISDSGPGLAGTGELFF
TRBV28	TRBJ2-3	NA	CASSPRTDTQYF
TRBV4-1	TRBJ2-3	TRBD2	CASSWRLAGGPYTQYF